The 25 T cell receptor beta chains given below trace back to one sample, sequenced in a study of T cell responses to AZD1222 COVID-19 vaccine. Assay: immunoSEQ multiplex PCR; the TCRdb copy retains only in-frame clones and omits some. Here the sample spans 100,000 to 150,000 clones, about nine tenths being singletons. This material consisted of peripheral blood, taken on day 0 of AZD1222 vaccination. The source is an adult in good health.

The CDR3 coding sequence is TGTGCCAGCAGCCGGATTAATCAGCCCCAGCATTTT. Encoded protein: CASSRINQPQHF. V and J are TRBV7-8 and TRBJ1-5; D is ambiguous. The CDR3 totals 12 residues. Germline values: CDR1 SGHVS, CDR2 FQNEAQ. V lost 5 bases, J lost 4 bases, and 6 bases lay in between. Using reference TRBV7-8 and TRBJ1-5 for the parts outside the CDR3, the full variable domain is GAGVSQSPRYKVAKRGQDVALRCDPISGHVSLFWYQQALGQGPEFLTYFQNEAQLDKSGLPSDRFFAERPEGSVSTLKIQRTQQEDSAVYLCASSRINQPQHFGDGTRLSIL.

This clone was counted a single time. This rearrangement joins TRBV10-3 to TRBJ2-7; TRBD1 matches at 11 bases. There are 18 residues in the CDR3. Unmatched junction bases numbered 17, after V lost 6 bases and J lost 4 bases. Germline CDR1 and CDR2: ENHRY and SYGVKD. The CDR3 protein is CAISQGTGGYPSRYEQYF. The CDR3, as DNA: TGTGCCATCAGCCAAGGGACAGGGGGATATCCCTCCAGATACGAGCAGTACTTC.

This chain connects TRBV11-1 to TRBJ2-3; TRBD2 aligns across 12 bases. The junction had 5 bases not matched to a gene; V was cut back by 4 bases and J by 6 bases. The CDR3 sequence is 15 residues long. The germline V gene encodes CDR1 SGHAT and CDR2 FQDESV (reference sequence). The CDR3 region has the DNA TGTGCCAGCAGCTCCTCTAGCGGGGGGGCCGATACGCAGTATTTT. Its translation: CASSSSSGGADTQYF.

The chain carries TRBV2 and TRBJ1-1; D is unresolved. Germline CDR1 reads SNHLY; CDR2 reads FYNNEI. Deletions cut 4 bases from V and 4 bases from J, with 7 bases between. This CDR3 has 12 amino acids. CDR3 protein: CASSGEVTEAFF. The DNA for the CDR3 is TGTGCCAGCAGTGGGGAGGTCACTGAAGCTTTCTTT.

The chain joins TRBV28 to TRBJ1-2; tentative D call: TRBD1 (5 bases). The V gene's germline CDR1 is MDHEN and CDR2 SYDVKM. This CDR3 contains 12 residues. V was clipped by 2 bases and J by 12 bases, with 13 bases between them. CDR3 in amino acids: CASSLAPQGDTF. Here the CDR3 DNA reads TGTGCCAGCAGTTTAGCCCCCCAAGGGGACACCTTC.

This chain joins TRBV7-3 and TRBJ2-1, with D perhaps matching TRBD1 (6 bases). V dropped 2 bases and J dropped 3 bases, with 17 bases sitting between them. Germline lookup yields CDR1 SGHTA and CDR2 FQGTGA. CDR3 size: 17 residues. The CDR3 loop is CASSLLSSSGVYNEQFF. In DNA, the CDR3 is TGTGCCAGCAGCTTATTGTCCTCTTCAGGGGTCTACAATGAGCAGTTCTTC.

The CDR3 is CASSYRQGSYLIYEQYF. CDR3 DNA: TGTGCCAGCAGTTATCGGCAGGGCTCGTACTTGATCTACGAGCAGTACTTC. The chain couples TRBV6-9 to TRBJ2-7; tentative D call: TRBD1 (5 bases). V shed 2 bases and J shed 3 bases, with 20 bases lying between them. Germline CDR1 reads MNHGY; CDR2 reads SVAAGI. CDR3 length equals 17 residues.

The CDR3 region has the DNA TGTGCCTGGAGTAGGGGCAGCGGGCCGGGGCCCCAGCATTTT. Amino acids: CAWSRGSGPGPQHF. The J gene is TRBJ1-5, the V gene TRBV30; perhaps TRBD1 as D (5 bases). Germline CDR1 and CDR2: GTSNPN and SVGIG (reference sequence). The CDR3 consists of 14 residues. Between the trimmed V and J ends, which lost 2 bases and 9 bases, there was a span of 17 bases. The variable domain in full, completed from reference TRBV30 and TRBJ1-5, reads SQTIHQWPATLVQPVGSPLSLECTVEGTSNPNLYWYRQAAGRGLQLLFYSVGIGQISSEVPQNLSASRPQDRQFILSSKKLLLSDSGFYLCAWSRGSGPGPQHFGDGTRLSIL.

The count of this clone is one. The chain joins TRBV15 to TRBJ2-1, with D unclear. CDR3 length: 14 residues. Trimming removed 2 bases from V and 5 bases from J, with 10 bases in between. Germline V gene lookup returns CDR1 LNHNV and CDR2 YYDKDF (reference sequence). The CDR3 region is CATSRISGDNEQFF. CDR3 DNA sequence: TGTGCCACCAGCAGAATTAGTGGGGACAATGAGCAGTTCTTC. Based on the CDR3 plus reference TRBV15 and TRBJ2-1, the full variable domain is DAMVIQNPRYQVTQFGKPVTLSCSQTLNHNVMYWYQQKSSQAPKLLFHYYDKDFNNEADTPDNFQSRRPNTSFCFLDIRSPGLGDTAMYLCATSRISGDNEQFFGPGTRLTVL.

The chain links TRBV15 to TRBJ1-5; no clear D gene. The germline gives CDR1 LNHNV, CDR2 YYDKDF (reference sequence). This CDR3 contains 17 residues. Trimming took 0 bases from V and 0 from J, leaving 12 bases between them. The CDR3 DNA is TGTGCCACCAGCAGAGATAGAAGTCCTTATAGCAATCAGCCCCAGCATTTT. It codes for CATSRDRSPYSNQPQHF.

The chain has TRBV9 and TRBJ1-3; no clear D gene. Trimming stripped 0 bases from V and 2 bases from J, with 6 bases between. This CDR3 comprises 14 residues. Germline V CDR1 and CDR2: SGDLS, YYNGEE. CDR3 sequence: CASSVGLTGNTIYF. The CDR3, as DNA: TGTGCCAGCAGCGTAGGATTAACTGGAAACACCATATATTTT. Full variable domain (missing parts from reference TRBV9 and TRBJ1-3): DSGVTQTPKHLITATGQRVTLRCSPRSGDLSVYWYQQSLDQGLQFLIQYYNGEERAKGNILERFSAQQFPDLHSELNLSSLELGDSALYFCASSVGLTGNTIYFGEGSWLTVV.

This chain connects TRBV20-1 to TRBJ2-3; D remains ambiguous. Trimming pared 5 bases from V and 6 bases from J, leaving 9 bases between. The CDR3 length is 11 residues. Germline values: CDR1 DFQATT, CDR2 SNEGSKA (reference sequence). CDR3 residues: CSAASRDTQYF. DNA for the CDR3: TGCAGTGCTGCGTCGCGGGATACGCAGTATTTT.

The CDR3 bases are TGTGCCAGCAGTGAAGGAGGGCTGTTACAAGAGACCCAGTACTTC. Its translation: CASSEGGLLQETQYF. The J gene is TRBJ2-5, the V gene TRBV2, with D maybe TRBD2 (5 bases). Germline CDR1 and CDR2: SNHLY and FYNNEI. The CDR3 spans 15 residues. V was cut by 1 base and J by 2 bases, with 11 bases left in between.

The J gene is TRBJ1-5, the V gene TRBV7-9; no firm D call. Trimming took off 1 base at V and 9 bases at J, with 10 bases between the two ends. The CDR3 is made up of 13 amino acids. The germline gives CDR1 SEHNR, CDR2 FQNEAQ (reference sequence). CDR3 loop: CASSLGELGPQHF. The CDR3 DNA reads TGTGCCAGCAGCTTAGGCGAGCTCGGGCCCCAGCATTTT.

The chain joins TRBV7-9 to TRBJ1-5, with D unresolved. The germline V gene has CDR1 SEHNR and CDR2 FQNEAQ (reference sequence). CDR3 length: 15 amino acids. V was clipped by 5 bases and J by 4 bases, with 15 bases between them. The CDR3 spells CASSQARFPNQPQHF. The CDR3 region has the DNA TGTGCCAGCAGCCAGGCCAGGTTCCCTAATCAGCCCCAGCATTTT.

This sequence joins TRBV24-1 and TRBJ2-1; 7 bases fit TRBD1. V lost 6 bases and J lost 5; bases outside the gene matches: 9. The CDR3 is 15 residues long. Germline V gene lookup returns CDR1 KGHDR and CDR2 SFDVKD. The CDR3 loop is CATSYRGTADNEQFF. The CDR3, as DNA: TGTGCCACCAGTTACCGAGGGACAGCGGACAATGAGCAGTTCTTC.

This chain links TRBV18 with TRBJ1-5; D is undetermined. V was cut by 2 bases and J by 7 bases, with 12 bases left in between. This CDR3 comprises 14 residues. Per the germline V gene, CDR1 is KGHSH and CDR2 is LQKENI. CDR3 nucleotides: TGTGCCAGCTCACCATTTTCGACCGAACAGCCCCAGCATTTT. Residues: CASSPFSTEQPQHF.

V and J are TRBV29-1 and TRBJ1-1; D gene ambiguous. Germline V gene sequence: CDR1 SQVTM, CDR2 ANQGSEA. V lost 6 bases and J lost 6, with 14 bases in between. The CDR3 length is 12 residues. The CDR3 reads CSVADPGPEAFF. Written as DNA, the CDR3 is TGCAGCGTAGCCGATCCCGGACCTGAAGCTTTCTTT.

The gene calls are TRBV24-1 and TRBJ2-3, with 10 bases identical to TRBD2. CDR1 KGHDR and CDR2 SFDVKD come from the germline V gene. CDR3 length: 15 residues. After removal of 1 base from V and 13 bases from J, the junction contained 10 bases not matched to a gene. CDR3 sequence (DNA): TGTGCCACCAGTGATTTCCCGATTCTAGCGGGGGTAAAGTATTTT. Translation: CATSDFPILAGVKYF.

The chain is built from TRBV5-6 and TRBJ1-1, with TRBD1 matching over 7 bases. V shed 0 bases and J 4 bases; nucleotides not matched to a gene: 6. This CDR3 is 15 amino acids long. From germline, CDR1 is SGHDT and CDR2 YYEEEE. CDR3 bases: TGTGCCAGCAGCTTGGCCGGGACAGTGAGCACTGAAGCTTTCTTT. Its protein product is CASSLAGTVSTEAFF. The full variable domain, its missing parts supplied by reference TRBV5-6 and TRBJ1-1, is DAGVTQSPTHLIKTRGQQVTLRCSPKSGHDTVSWYQQALGQGPQFIFQYYEEEERQRGNFPDRFSGHQFPNYSSELNVNALLLGDSALYLCASSLAGTVSTEAFFGQGTRLTVV.

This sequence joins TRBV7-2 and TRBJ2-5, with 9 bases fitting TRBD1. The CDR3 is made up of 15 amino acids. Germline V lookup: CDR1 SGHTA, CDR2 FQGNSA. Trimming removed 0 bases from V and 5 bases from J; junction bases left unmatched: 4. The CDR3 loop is CASSLAGTGLETQYF. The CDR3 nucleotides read TGTGCCAGCAGCTTAGCCGGGACAGGGCTTGAGACCCAGTACTTC.

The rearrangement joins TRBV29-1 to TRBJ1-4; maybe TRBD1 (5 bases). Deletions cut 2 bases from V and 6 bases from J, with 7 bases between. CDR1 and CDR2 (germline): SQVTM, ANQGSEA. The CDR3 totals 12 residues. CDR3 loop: CSVETGDEKLFF. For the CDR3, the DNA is TGCAGCGTTGAAACAGGAGATGAAAAACTGTTTTTT.

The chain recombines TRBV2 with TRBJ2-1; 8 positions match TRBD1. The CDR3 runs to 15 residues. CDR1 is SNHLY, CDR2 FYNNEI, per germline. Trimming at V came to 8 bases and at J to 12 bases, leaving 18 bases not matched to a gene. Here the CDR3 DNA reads TGTGCCAGCCTCGTAAAGGGGACAGGACCATTGGGGCAGTTCTTC. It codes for CASLVKGTGPLGQFF.

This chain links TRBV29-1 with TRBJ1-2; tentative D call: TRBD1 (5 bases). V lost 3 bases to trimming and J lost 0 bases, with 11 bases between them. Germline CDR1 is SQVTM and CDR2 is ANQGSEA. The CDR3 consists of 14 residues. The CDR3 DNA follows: TGCAGCGTTGATGAGGGGTATACTAACTATGGCTACACCTTC. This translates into CSVDEGYTNYGYTF. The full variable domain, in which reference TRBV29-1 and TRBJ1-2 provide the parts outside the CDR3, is SAVISQKPSRDICQRGTSLTIQCQVDSQVTMMFWYRQQPGQSLTLIATANQGSEATYESGFVIDKFPISRPNLTFSTLTVSNMSPEDSSIYLCSVDEGYTNYGYTFGSGTRLTVV.

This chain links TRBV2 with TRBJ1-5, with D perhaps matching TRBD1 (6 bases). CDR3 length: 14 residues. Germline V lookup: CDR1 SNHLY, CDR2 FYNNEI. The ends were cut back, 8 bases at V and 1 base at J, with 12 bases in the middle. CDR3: CASAEGGSNQPQHF. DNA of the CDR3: TGTGCCAGCGCTGAGGGGGGGAGCAATCAGCCCCAGCATTTT.